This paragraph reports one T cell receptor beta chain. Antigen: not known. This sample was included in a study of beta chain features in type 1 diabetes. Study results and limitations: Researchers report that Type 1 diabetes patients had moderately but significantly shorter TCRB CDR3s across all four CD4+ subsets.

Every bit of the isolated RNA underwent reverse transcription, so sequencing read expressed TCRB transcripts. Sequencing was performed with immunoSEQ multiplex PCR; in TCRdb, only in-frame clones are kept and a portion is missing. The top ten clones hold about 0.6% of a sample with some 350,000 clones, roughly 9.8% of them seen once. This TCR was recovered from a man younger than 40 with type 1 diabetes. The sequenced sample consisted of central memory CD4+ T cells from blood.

The CDR3 DNA is TGTGCCACCGGGGGGAGGACTGAAGCTTTCTTT. This encodes CATGGRTEAFF. This chain links TRBV6-5 with TRBJ1-1, with D perhaps TRBD1 (5 bases). V was pared by 10 bases and J by 5 bases, with 11 bases between. The CDR3 consists of 11 residues. In germline, CDR1 is MNHEY, CDR2 SVGAGI.